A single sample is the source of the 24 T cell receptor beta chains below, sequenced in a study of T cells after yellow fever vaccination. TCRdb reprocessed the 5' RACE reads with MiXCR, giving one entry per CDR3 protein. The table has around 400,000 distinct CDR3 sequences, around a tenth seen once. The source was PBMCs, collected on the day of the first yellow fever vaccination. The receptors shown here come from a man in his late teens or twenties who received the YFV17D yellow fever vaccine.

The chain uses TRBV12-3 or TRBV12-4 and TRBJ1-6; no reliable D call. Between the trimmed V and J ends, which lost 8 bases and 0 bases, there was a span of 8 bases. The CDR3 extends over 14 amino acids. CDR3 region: CASRRGSYNSPLHF. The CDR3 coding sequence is TGTGCCAGCCGGCGGGGCTCCTATAATTCACCCCTCCACTTT.

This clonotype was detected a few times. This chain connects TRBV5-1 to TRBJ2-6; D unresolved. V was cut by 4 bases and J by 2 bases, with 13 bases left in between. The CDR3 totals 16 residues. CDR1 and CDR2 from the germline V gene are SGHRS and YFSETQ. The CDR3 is CASSQDGLAGANVLTF. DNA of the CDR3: TGCGCCAGCAGCCAAGACGGGCTAGCTGGGGCCAACGTCCTGACTTTC.

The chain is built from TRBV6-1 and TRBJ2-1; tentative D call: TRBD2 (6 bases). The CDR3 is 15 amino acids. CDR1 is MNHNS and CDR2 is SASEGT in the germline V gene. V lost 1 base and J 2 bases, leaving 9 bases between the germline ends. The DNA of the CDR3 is TGTGCCAGCAGTGAAGGGCGGGGTCCCTACAATGAGCAGTTCTTC. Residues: CASSEGRGPYNEQFF.

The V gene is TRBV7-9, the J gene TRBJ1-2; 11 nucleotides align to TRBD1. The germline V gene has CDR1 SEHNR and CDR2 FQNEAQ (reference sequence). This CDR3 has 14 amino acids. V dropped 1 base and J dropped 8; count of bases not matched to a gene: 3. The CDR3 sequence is CASSLVDRGLGYTF. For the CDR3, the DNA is TGTGCCAGCAGCTTAGTGGACAGGGGGCTCGGCTACACCTTC.

CDR3 coding DNA: TGTGCCAGCAGCTTAGGTGGTCAGGGGAATCAGCCCCAGCATTTT. Its protein is CASSLGGQGNQPQHF. The chain is built from TRBV7-2 and TRBJ1-5; D may be TRBD1 (6 bases). With 1 base removed from V and 4 bases from J, the gap between germline ends came to 11 bases. The germline V gene encodes CDR1 SGHTA and CDR2 FQGNSA. The CDR3 sequence is 15 residues long.

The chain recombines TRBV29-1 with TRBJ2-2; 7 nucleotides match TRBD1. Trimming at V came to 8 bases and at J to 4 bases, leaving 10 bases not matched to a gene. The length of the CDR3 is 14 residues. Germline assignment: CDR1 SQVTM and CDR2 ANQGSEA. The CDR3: CSINQGVGTGELFF. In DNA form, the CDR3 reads TGCAGCATCAACCAGGGGGTTGGCACCGGGGAGCTGTTTTTT.

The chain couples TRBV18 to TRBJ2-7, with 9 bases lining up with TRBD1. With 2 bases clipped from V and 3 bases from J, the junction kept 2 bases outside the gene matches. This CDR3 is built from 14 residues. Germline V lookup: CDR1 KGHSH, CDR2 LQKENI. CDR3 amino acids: CASSPSGQGYEQYF. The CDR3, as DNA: TGTGCCAGCTCACCATCGGGACAGGGCTACGAGCAGTACTTC. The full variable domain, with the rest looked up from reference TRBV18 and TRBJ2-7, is NAGVMQNPRHLVRRRGQEARLRCSPMKGHSHVYWYRQLPEEGLKFMVYLQKENIIDESGMPKERFSAEFPKEGPSILRIQQVVRGDSAAYFCASSPSGQGYEQYFGPGTRLTVT.

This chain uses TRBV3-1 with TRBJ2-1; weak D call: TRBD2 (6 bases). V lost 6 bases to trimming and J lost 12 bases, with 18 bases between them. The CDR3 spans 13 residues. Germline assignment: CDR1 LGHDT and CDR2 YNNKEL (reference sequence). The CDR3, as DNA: TGTGCCAGCAGTCCGGGGGACCTTAGGGGGCAGTTCTTC. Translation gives CASSPGDLRGQFF.

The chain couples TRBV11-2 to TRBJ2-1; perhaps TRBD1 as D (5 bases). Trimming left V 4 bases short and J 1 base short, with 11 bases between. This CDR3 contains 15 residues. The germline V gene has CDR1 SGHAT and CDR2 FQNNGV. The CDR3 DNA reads TGTGCCAGCAGCTCACCAAAGGGGTCCTACAATGAGCAGTTCTTC. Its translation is CASSSPKGSYNEQFF.

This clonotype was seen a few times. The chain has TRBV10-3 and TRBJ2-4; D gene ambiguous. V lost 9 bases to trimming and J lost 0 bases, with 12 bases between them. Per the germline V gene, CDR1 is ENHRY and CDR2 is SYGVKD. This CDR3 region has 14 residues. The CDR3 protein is CAMSQELAKNIQYF. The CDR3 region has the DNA TGTGCCATGTCCCAAGAGCTAGCCAAAAACATTCAGTACTTC.

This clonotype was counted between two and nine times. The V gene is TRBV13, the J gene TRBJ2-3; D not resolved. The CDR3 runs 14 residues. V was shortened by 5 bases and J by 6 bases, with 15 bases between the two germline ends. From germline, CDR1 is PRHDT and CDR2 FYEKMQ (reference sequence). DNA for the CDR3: TGTGCCAGCAGCCCGGAACTTAGAGCCGATACGCAGTATTTT. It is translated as CASSPELRADTQYF.

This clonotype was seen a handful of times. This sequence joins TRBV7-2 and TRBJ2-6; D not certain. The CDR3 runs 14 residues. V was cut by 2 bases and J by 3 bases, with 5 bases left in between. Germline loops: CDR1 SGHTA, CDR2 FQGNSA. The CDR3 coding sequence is TGTGCCAGCAGCTTATTAGATGGGGCCAACGTCCTGACTTTC. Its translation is CASSLLDGANVLTF. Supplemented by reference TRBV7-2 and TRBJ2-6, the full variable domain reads GAGVSQSPSNKVTEKGKDVELRCDPISGHTALYWYRQSLGQGLEFLIYFQGNSAPDKSGLPSDRFSAERTGGSVSTLTIQRTQQEDSAVYLCASSLLDGANVLTFGAGSRLTVL.

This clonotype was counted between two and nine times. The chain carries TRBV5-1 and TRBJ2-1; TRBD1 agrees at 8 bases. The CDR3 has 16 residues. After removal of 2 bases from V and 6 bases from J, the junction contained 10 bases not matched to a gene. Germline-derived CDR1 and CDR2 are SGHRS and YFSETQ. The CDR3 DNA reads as TGCGCCAGCAGCTTACGCGGACAGGGTCTTCTCAATGAGCAGTTCTTC. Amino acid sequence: CASSLRGQGLLNEQFF.

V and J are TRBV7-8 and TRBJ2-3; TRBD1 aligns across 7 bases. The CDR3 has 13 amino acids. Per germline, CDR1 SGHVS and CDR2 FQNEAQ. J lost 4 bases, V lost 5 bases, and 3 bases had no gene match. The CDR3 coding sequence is TGTGCCAGCAGCAGGGGGCACGCAGATACGCAGTATTTT. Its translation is CASSRGHADTQYF.

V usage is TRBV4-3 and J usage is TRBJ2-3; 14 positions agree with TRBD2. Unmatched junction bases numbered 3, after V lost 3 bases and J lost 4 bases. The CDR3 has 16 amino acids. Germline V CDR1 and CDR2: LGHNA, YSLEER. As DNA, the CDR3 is TGCGCCAGCAGCCAGGGACTAGCGGGGGATTCAGATACGCAGTATTTT. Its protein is CASSQGLAGDSDTQYF.

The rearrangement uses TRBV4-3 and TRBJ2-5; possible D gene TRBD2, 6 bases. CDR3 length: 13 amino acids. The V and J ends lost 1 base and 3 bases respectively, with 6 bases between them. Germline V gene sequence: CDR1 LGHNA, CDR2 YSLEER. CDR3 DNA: TGCGCCAGCAGCCAAGGGGAGGAAGAGACCCAGTACTTC. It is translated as CASSQGEEETQYF.

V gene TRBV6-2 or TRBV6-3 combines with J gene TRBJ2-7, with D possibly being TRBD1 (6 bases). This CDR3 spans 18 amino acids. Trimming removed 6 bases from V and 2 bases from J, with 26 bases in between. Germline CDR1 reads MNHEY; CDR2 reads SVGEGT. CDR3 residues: CASSPRIGWDKQTYEQYV. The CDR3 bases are TGTGCCAGCAGCCCAAGGATCGGGTGGGACAAGCAAACCTACGAGCAGTACGTC.

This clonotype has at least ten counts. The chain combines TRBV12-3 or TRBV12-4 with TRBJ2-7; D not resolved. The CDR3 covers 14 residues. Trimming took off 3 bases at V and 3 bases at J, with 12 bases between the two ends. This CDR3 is CASSFRPLDYEQYF. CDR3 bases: TGTGCCAGCAGTTTCAGGCCCTTGGACTACGAGCAGTACTTC.

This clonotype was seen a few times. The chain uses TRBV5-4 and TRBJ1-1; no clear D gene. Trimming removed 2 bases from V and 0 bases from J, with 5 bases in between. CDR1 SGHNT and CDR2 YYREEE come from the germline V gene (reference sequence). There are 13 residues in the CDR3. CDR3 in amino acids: CASSFPLNTEAFF. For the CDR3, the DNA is TGTGCCAGCAGCTTTCCGCTGAACACTGAAGCTTTCTTT. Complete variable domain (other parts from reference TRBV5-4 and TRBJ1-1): ETGVTQSPTHLIKTRGQQVTLRCSSQSGHNTVSWYQQALGQGPQFIFQYYREEENGRGNFPPRFSGLQFPNYSSELNVNALELDDSALYLCASSFPLNTEAFFGQGTRLTVV.

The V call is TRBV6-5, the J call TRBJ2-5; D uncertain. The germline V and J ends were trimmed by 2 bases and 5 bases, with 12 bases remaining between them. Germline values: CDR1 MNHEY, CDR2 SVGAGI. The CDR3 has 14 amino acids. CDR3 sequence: CASSYEVLRETQYF. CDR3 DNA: TGTGCCAGCAGTTACGAGGTTCTAAGGGAGACCCAGTACTTC.

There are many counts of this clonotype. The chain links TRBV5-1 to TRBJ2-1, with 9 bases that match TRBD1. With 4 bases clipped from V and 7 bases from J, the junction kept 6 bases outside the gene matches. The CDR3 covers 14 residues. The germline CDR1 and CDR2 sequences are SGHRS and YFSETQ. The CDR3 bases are TGCGCCAGCAGCCCGGGACAGGGTAAGAATGAGCAGTTCTTC. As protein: CASSPGQGKNEQFF.

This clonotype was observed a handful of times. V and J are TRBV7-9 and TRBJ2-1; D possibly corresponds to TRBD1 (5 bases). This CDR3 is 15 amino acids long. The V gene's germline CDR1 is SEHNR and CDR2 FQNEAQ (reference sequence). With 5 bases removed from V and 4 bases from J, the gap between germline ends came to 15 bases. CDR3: CASSPRLGAYNEQFF. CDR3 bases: TGTGCCAGCAGCCCCCGACTTGGGGCTTACAATGAGCAGTTCTTC.

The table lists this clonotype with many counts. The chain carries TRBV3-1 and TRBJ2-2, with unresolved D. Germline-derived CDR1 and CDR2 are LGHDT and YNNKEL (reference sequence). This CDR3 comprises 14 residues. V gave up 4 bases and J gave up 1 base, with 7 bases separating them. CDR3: CASSRFGNTGELFF. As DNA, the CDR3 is TGTGCCAGCAGCCGGTTCGGGAACACCGGGGAGCTGTTTTTT.

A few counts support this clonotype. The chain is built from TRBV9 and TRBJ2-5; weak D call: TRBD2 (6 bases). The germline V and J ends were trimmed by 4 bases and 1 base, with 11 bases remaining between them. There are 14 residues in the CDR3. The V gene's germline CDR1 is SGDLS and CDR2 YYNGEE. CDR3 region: CASSPGTFQETQYF. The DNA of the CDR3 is TGTGCCAGCAGCCCGGGGACTTTCCAAGAGACCCAGTACTTC.